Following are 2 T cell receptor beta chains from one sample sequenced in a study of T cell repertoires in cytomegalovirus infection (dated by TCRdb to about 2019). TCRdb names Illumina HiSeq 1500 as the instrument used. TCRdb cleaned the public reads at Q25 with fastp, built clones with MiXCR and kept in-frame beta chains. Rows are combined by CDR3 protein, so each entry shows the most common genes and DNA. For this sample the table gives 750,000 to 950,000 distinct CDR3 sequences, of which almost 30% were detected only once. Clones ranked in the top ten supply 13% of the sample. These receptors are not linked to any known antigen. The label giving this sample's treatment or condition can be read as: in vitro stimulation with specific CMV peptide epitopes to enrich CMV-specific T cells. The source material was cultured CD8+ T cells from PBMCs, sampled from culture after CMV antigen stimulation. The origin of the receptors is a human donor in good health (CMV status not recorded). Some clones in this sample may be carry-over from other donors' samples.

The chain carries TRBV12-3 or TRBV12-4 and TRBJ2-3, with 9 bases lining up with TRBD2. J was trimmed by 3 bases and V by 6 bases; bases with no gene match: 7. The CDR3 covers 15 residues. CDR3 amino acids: CASSQGLAGTDTQYF. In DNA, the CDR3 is TGTGCCAGCAGCCAGGGACTAGCCGGGACAGATACGCAGTATTTT.

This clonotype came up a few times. The CDR3 loop reads CASSLHMFGTEAFF. CDR3 nucleotides: TGTGCCAGCAGCCTTCATATGTTTGGCACTGAAGCTTTCTTT. This sequence joins TRBV3-1 and TRBJ1-1; the D is unclear. There are 14 residues in the CDR3. V was cut by 4 bases and J by 4 bases, with 13 bases left in between. CDR1 LGHDT and CDR2 YNNKEL come from the germline V gene (reference sequence).